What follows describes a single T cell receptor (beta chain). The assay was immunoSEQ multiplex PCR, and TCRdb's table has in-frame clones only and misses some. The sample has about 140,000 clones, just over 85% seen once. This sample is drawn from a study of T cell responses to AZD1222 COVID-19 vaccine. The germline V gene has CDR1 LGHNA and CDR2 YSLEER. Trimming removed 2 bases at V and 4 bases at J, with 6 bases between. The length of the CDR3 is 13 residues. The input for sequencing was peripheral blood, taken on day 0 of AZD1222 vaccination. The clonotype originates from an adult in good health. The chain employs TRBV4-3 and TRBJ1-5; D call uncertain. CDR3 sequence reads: CASSQMVNQPQHF. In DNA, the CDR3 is TGCGCCAGCAGCCAAATGGTGAATCAGCCCCAGCATTTT.